A single sample gave rise to the 30 T cell receptor beta chains below, sequenced in a study of T-cell reconstitution after alpha-beta-depleted transplantation in children. For TCRbeta, the library was prepared with unique molecular identifiers. Via MiXCR, TCRdb re-called the PCR reads, giving one row per CDR3 protein. The sample contains more than 300,000 distinct CDR3 sequences, 15% to 20% of which appear only once. Sequencing used PBMCs, mostly from graft donor cells, obtained 360 days after TCRalphabeta/CD19-depleted stem cell transplant. Receptors originate from a male patient aged 2 to 10 who had a stem cell transplant for acute lymphoblastic leukemia, so the T cells may come from the graft donor.

This clonotype occurred a few times. The chain combines TRBV2 with TRBJ2-3; D gene unclear. Germline V gives CDR1 SNHLY, CDR2 FYNNEI. Trimming pared 6 bases from V and 4 bases from J, leaving 11 bases between. The CDR3 has 13 amino acids. For the CDR3, the DNA is TGTGCCAGCAGGGTGACAAGCGCAGATACGCAGTATTTT. Protein product: CASRVTSADTQYF.

V is TRBV7-6 and J is TRBJ2-1; possible D gene TRBD2, 6 bases. The germline CDR1 and CDR2 sequences are SGHVS and FNYEAQ. V dropped 5 bases and J dropped 7 bases, with 18 bases sitting between them. This CDR3 has 15 amino acids. Here the CDR3 reads CASSDYGTARNEQFF. The CDR3 DNA follows: TGTGCCAGCAGCGACTACGGGACTGCCCGAAATGAGCAGTTCTTC.

This clonotype showed up just a few times. V usage is TRBV7-2 and J usage is TRBJ2-2, with 7 bases lining up with TRBD2. CDR1 and CDR2 (germline): SGHTA, FQGNSA. V was clipped by 1 base and J by 6 bases; unmatched bases: 2. There are 14 residues in the CDR3. The CDR3 protein is CASSLVAGAGELFF. CDR3 nucleotides: TGTGCCAGCAGCTTAGTGGCGGGGGCCGGGGAGCTGTTTTTT.

The sample holds many counts of this clonotype. The chain has TRBV4-2 and TRBJ2-7; D call uncertain. This CDR3 is 13 amino acids long. V lost 0 bases and J 2 bases, leaving 5 bases between the germline ends. Germline values: CDR1 LGHNA, CDR2 YNFKEQ. In DNA, the CDR3 is TGTGCCAGCAGCCAAGACTCTCCCTACGAGCAGTACTTC. This encodes CASSQDSPYEQYF.

This clonotype showed up just a few times. The chain has TRBV29-1 and TRBJ2-7; D is perhaps TRBD2 (6 bases). V was shortened by 7 bases and J by 4 bases, with 14 bases between the two germline ends. From germline, CDR1 is SQVTM and CDR2 ANQGSEA. The CDR3 length is 12 residues. The CDR3 protein is CSALGGHYEQYF. The CDR3 coding sequence is TGCAGCGCCCTCGGGGGTCATTACGAGCAGTACTTC.

This clonotype occurred many times. The gene calls are TRBV7-9 and TRBJ2-7, with TRBD2 matching 7 bases. The germline gives CDR1 SEHNR, CDR2 FQNEAQ (reference sequence). This CDR3 has 14 amino acids. With 5 bases clipped from V and 0 bases from J, the junction kept 4 bases outside the gene matches. CDR3 amino acids: CASSLGTTSYEQYF. The DNA of the CDR3 is TGTGCCAGCAGCCTCGGGACTACCTCCTACGAGCAGTACTTC.

CDR3 sequence: CASSQTTGGIGGYTF. The CDR3 DNA follows: TGTGCCAGCAGTCAAACGACAGGAGGGATTGGGGGCTACACCTTC. The rearrangement links TRBV2 to TRBJ1-2; possibly TRBD1 for D (6 bases). CDR3 size: 15 residues. Germline V gene sequence: CDR1 SNHLY, CDR2 FYNNEI. V was shortened by 5 bases and J by 8 bases, with 21 bases between the two germline ends.

A few counts support this clonotype. This chain joins TRBV5-1 and TRBJ2-1, with TRBD1 matching 9 bases. Germline V lookup: CDR1 SGHRS, CDR2 YFSETQ. After removal of 2 bases from V and 0 bases from J, the junction contained 3 bases not matched to a gene. This CDR3 region has 16 residues. The CDR3 here is CASSFTGGLSYNEQFF. DNA for the CDR3: TGCGCCAGCAGCTTTACAGGGGGCCTCTCCTACAATGAGCAGTTCTTC.

The rearrangement uses TRBV11-3 and TRBJ2-7; the D gene is possibly TRBD1 (6 bases). This CDR3 comprises 10 residues. The germline V gene has CDR1 SGHNT and CDR2 YENEEA. V dropped 3 bases and J dropped 12 bases, with 9 bases sitting between them. CDR3 protein: CASSFTGRYF. Written as DNA, the CDR3 is TGTGCCAGCAGCTTTACAGGGAGGTACTTC.

This sequence joins TRBV29-1 and TRBJ2-2, with a weak D call TRBD2 (5 bases). Trimming stripped 6 bases from V and 6 bases from J, with 11 bases between. The CDR3 has 12 residues. Germline lookup yields CDR1 SQVTM and CDR2 ANQGSEA. As DNA, the CDR3 is TGCAGCGTCCGGGATTGGGCCGGGGAGCTGTTTTTT. Encoded protein: CSVRDWAGELFF.

The CDR3 DNA reads TGTGCCAGCAGCGAGACTAGCGGGAGACACACAGATACGCAGTATTTT. Translation: CASSETSGRHTDTQYF. The rearrangement joins TRBV4-2 to TRBJ2-3; 12 bases agree with TRBD2. This CDR3 region has 16 residues. J gave up 2 bases and V 5 bases, and 5 bases lay outside the gene matches. Germline CDR1 and CDR2: LGHNA and YNFKEQ.

This clonotype showed up just a few times. The chain carries TRBV12-3 or TRBV12-4 and TRBJ2-7, with D perhaps matching TRBD2 (7 bases). Deletions cut 7 bases from V and 1 base from J, with 11 bases between. The CDR3 contains 13 residues. This chain's CDR3 is CASKGGGSYEQYF. CDR3 coding DNA: TGTGCCAGCAAAGGGGGGGGATCCTACGAGCAGTACTTC.

The chain recombines TRBV5-5 with TRBJ2-3; D call uncertain. The V end was cut by 2 bases, the J end by 6 bases, with 13 bases between. The CDR3 consists of 14 residues. Germline loops: CDR1 SGHKS, CDR2 YYEKEE (reference sequence). The CDR3 loop reads CASSLEAKYDTQYF. In DNA, the CDR3 is TGTGCCAGCAGCTTAGAGGCCAAATATGATACGCAGTATTTT.

This rearrangement joins TRBV28 to TRBJ2-5, with 7 bases lining up with TRBD1. CDR3 length: 13 amino acids. CDR1 and CDR2 from the germline V gene are MDHEN and SYDVKM. In DNA form, the CDR3 reads TGTGGAGTCGGGGACAGAGGGCAAGAGACCCAGTACTTC. Translating it yields CGVGDRGQETQYF.

In this sample, this clonotype is medium-sized (0.01 to 0.1%). This rearrangement joins TRBV4-3 to TRBJ2-4; tentatively, D is TRBD2 (5 bases). The CDR3 covers 16 residues. Germline V gene lookup returns CDR1 LGHNA and CDR2 YSLEER. Trimming removed 0 bases from V and 0 bases from J, with 9 bases in between. Written as DNA, the CDR3 is TGCGCCAGCAGCCAAGATTTAGGACTAGCCAAAAACATTCAGTACTTC. It encodes CASSQDLGLAKNIQYF.

The rearrangement uses TRBV20-1 and TRBJ2-2; weak D call: TRBD2 (5 bases). There are 11 residues in the CDR3. The germline V gene has CDR1 DFQATT and CDR2 SNEGSKA (reference sequence). The CDR3 spells CSGETGGELFF. In nucleotides, the CDR3 is TGCAGCGGGGAGACGGGCGGGGAGCTGTTTTTT.

This clonotype was observed a handful of times. This chain connects TRBV7-9 to TRBJ2-7, with D possibly TRBD2 on 6 matching bases. This CDR3 comprises 15 residues. Trimming took off 5 bases at V and 2 bases at J, with 16 bases between the two ends. Per germline, CDR1 SEHNR and CDR2 FQNEAQ (reference sequence). CDR3 bases: TGTGCCAGCAGCACGGAGGGGTGGGATCCCTACGAGCAGTACTTC. Translation: CASSTEGWDPYEQYF.

The V gene is TRBV4-2, the J gene TRBJ2-6; D might be TRBD1 (9 bases). Germline CDR1 reads LGHNA; CDR2 reads YNFKEQ. Trimming shortened V by 1 base and J by 8 bases, and 24 bases separated the two germline ends. The CDR3 runs to 19 residues. The DNA for the CDR3 is TGTGCCAGCAGCCAAGTAGGTCGCGGGAGGACAGGGGATCCCAACGTCCTGACTTTC. It is translated as CASSQVGRGRTGDPNVLTF.

This chain joins TRBV6-2 or TRBV6-3 and TRBJ2-5, with D perhaps assigned TRBD1 or TRBD2 (5 bases each). Trimming removed 5 bases from V and 4 bases from J, with 17 bases in between. The CDR3 sequence is 15 residues long. Germline lookup yields CDR1 MNHEY and CDR2 SVGEGT. The CDR3 DNA sequence: TGTGCCAGCAGTACCCCGTCGGGGACGCGAGAGACCCAGTACTTC. It codes for CASSTPSGTRETQYF.

This sequence joins TRBV20-1 and TRBJ1-6; perhaps TRBD1 as D (5 bases). Trimming took off 3 bases at V and 9 bases at J, with 15 bases between the two ends. This CDR3 is 14 amino acids long. The V gene's germline CDR1 is DFQATT and CDR2 SNEGSKA (reference sequence). The DNA for the CDR3 is TGCAGTGCTAGTAGTAGGCAGGGATCTTCACCCCTCCACTTT. It yields the protein CSASSRQGSSPLHF.

This clonotype was recorded many times. This chain uses TRBV5-1 with TRBJ2-2; no firm D call. The CDR3 spans 14 residues. Germline lookup yields CDR1 SGHRS and CDR2 YFSETQ. Trimming shortened V by 5 bases and J by 4 bases, and 12 bases separated the two germline ends. CDR3 protein: CASRPSRITGELFF. Written as DNA, the CDR3 is TGCGCCAGCAGACCCTCTAGGATCACCGGGGAGCTGTTTTTT.

The chain links TRBV11-2 to TRBJ2-1; 11 bases are a match to TRBD2. The CDR3 runs 15 residues. Germline-derived CDR1 and CDR2 are SGHAT and FQNNGV. Trimming at V came to 8 bases and at J to 7 bases, leaving 10 bases not matched to a gene. This chain's CDR3 is CASRSLAGVINEQFF. CDR3 nucleotides: TGTGCCAGCCGATCACTAGCGGGAGTTATTAATGAGCAGTTCTTC.

This clonotype was observed a handful of times. The gene calls are TRBV29-1 and TRBJ2-7; D gene uncertain. This CDR3 has 14 residues. The ends were cut back, 0 bases at V and 0 bases at J, with 9 bases in the middle. Germline V lookup: CDR1 SQVTM, CDR2 ANQGSEA. The CDR3 here is CSVEDFSNSYEQYF. The DNA of the CDR3 is TGCAGCGTTGAAGATTTCTCGAACTCCTACGAGCAGTACTTC.

The V gene is TRBV29-1, the J gene TRBJ2-3, with TRBD1 matching 9 bases. The CDR3 loop spans 14 amino acids. Germline V gene lookup returns CDR1 SQVTM and CDR2 ANQGSEA. V shed 7 bases, J shed 4 bases, and the junction held 9 bases outside the gene matches. CDR3 coding DNA: TGCAGCGCCACTGGGGACAGGGTGGCAGATACGCAGTATTTT. This encodes CSATGDRVADTQYF.

This clonotype was detected only a few times. This chain links TRBV4-3 with TRBJ2-1; D remains unclear. Germline V CDR1 and CDR2: LGHNA, YSLEER. There are 15 residues in the CDR3. V gave up 0 bases and J gave up 4 bases, with 10 bases separating them. For the CDR3, the DNA is TGCGCCAGCAGCCAAGAGTACTCGGTTTACAATGAGCAGTTCTTC. This codes for CASSQEYSVYNEQFF.

The CDR3 loop reads CASSIRERPSRANEQYF. As DNA, the CDR3 is TGTGCCAGCAGCATCCGGGAACGACCTTCTCGGGCAAACGAGCAGTACTTC. The chain uses TRBV21-1 and TRBJ2-7; TRBD1, the table's D call, lacks a check against the DNA. TRBV21-1 is given as a pseudogene. This CDR3 region has 17 residues.

This clonotype was seen more than once but under ten times. The chain uses TRBV6-5 and TRBJ2-1, with D perhaps being TRBD1 or TRBD2 (5 bases each). This CDR3 spans 15 amino acids. Germline V CDR1 and CDR2: MNHEY, SVGAGI. With 4 bases removed from V and 6 bases from J, the gap between germline ends came to 16 bases. The CDR3 nucleotides read TGTGCCAGCAGTTTCCGGGACCTCCCCCGCAATGAGCAGTTCTTC. It encodes CASSFRDLPRNEQFF.

This clonotype was found a few times. This chain connects TRBV7-8 to TRBJ1-1; 8 positions agree with TRBD1. Trimming took 3 bases from V and 6 from J; bases not matched to a gene: 9. The CDR3 is 15 residues long. CDR1 and CDR2 (germline): SGHVS, FQNEAQ. This chain's CDR3 is CASSFPMQGAPEAFF. In DNA, the CDR3 is TGTGCCAGCAGCTTCCCTATGCAGGGGGCTCCTGAAGCTTTCTTT.

This clonotype occurred a few times. The chain joins TRBV7-9 to TRBJ1-4, with 9 bases lining up with TRBD1. The trim removed 1 base at V and 3 bases at J, leaving 0 bases unmatched. CDR1 and CDR2 (germline): SEHNR, FQNEAQ (reference sequence). CDR3 length equals 15 residues. The CDR3 loop reads CASSLGDRANEKLFF. The CDR3 DNA reads as TGTGCCAGCAGCTTAGGGGACAGGGCTAATGAAAAACTGTTTTTT.

This clonotype was detected ten times or more. The V gene is TRBV20-1, the J gene TRBJ2-5; 8 bases align to TRBD2. V dropped 3 bases and J dropped 2; count of bases not matched to a gene: 2. The CDR3 length is 13 residues. Germline V gives CDR1 DFQATT, CDR2 SNEGSKA (reference sequence). The CDR3 region is CSASTSGQETQYF. The CDR3 nucleotides are TGCAGTGCTAGCACTAGCGGACAAGAGACCCAGTACTTC.